This T cell receptor beta chain was identified during a study of shared clonotypes between healthy human individuals. Regarding the study as a whole: Memory subsets generally showed lower estimated richness than naive subsets.

In the naive CD8 group, cells lacked CD45RO and were positively selected for CCR7, so terminally differentiated effector memory CD45RA+ cells were left out. V dropped 3 bases and J dropped 6; count of bases not matched to a gene: 4. Germline V lookup: CDR1 LNHNV, CDR2 YYDKDF (reference sequence). This CDR3 spans 14 amino acids. Only in-frame clones appear in the TCRdb table, and some are missing; sequencing was by immunoSEQ multiplex PCR. The sample yields over 2,000,000 clones, 85% to 95% seen once. In regard to this clone: The antigen is undetermined.

This sequence was found in a man aged 18 to 29 in good health. Some clones in this sample may be carry-over from other donors' samples. Input material: naive CD8+ T cells from PBMCs. The V and J genes are TRBV15 and TRBJ2-2; TRBD2 aligns across 7 bases. The CDR3 DNA follows: TGTGCCACCAGCAGTTCTGCGGGGGCCGGGGAGCTGTTTTTT. It specifies CATSSSAGAGELFF.